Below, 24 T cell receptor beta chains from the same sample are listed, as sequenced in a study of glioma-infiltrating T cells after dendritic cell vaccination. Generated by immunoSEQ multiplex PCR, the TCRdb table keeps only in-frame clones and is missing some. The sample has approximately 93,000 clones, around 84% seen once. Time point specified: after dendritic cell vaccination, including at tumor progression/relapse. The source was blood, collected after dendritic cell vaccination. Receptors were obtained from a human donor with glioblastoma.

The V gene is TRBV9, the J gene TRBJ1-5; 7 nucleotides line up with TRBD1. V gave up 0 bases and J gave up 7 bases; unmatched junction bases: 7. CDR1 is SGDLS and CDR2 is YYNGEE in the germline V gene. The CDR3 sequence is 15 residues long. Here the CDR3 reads CASSVAEGAGQPQHF. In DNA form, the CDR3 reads TGTGCCAGCAGCGTAGCTGAGGGGGCTGGGCAGCCCCAGCATTTT.

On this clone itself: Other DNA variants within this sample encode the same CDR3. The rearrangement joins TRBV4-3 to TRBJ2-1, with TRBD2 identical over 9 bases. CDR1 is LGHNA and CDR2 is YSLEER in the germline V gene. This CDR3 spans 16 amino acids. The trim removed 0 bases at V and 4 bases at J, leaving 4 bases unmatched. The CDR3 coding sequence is TGCGCCAGCAGCCAAGATCCAGCGGGGGGATACAATGAGCAGTTCTTC. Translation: CASSQDPAGGYNEQFF.

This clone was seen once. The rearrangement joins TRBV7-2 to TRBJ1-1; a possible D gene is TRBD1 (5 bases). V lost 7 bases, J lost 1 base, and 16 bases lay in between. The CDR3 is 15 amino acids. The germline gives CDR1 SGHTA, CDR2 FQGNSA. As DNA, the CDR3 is TGTGCCAGCAACCCCGGCAGGGCCCAGAACACTGAAGCTTTCTTT. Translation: CASNPGRAQNTEAFF. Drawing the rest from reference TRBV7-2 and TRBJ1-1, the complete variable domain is GAGVSQSPSNKVTEKGKDVELRCDPISGHTALYWYRQSLGQGLEFLIYFQGNSAPDKSGLPSDRFSAERTGGSVSTLTIQRTQQEDSAVYLCASNPGRAQNTEAFFGQGTRLTVV.

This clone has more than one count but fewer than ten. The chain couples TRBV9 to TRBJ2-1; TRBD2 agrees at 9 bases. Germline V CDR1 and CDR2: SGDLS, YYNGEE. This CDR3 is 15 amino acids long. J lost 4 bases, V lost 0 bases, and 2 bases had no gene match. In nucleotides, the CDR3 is TGTGCCAGCAGCGTAGTTAGCGGGGGTTACAATGAGCAGTTCTTC. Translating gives CASSVVSGGYNEQFF.

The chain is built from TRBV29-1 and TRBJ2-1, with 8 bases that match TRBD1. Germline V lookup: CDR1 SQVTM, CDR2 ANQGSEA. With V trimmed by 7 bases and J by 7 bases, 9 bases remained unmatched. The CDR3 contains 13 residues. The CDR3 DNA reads TGCAGCGCTGACAGGGGCCGCGCAAATGAGCAGTTCTTC. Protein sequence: CSADRGRANEQFF.

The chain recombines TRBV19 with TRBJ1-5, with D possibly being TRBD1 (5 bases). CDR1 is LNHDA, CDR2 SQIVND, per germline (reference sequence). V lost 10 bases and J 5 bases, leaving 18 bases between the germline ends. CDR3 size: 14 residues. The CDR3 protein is CATQGTGGYQPQHF. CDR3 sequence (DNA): TGTGCCACCCAAGGAACAGGTGGGTATCAGCCCCAGCATTTT.

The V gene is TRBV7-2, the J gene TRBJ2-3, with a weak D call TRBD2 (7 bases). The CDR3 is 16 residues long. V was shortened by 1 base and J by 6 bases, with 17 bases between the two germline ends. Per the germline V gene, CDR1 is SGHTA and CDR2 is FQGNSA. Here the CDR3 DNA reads TGTGCCAGCAGCTTAGTTGGGGGGGGCCGCATGGATACGCAGTATTTT. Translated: CASSLVGGGRMDTQYF.

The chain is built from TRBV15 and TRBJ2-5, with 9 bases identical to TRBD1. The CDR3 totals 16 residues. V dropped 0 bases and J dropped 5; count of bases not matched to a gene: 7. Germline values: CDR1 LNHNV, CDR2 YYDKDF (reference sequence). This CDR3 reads CATSRDGTGSRETQYF. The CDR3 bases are TGTGCCACCAGCAGAGATGGGACAGGGTCACGGGAGACCCAGTACTTC.

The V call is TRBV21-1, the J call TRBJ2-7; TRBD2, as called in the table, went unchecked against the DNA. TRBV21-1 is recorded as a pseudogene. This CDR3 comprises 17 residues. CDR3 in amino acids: CASSKGVSGSPSYEQYF. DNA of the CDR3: TGTGCCAGCAGCAAAGGGGTGAGCGGGTCCCCCTCCTACGAGCAGTACTTC.

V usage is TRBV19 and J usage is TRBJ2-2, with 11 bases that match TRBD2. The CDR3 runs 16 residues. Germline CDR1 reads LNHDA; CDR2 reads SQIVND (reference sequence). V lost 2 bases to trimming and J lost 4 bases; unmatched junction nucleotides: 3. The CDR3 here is CASSIISGRATGELFF. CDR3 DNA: TGTGCCAGTAGTATAATTAGCGGGAGGGCCACCGGGGAGCTGTTTTTT.

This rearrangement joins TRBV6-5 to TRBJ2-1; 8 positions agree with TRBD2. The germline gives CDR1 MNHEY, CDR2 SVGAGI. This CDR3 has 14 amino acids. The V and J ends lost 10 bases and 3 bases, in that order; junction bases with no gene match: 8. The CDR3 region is CAISPGGDYNEQFF. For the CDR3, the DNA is TGTGCCATTTCTCCGGGGGGGGACTACAATGAGCAGTTCTTC.

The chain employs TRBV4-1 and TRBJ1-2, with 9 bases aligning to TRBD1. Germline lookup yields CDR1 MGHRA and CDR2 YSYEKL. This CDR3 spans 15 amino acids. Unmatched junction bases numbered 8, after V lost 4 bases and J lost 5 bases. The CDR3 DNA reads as TGCGCCAGCAGCCTCCGACAGGGGGAAGCTTATGGCTACACCTTC. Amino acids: CASSLRQGEAYGYTF.

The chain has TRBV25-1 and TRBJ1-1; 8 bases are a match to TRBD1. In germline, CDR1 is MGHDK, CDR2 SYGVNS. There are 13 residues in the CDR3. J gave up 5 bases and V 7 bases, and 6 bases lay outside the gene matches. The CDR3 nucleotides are TGTGCCAGCAACTCAGGGGGCCGGACTGAAGCTTTCTTT. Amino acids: CASNSGGRTEAFF.

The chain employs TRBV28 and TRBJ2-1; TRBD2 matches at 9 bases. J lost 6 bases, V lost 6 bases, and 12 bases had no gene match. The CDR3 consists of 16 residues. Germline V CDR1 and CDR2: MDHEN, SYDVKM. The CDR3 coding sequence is TGTGCCAGCAGCCCCGCCCTAGCGGGACGCACCAATGAGCAGTTCTTC. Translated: CASSPALAGRTNEQFF.

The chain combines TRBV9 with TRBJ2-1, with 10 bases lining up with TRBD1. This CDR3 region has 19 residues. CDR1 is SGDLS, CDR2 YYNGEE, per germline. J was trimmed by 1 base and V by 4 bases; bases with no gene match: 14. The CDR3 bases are TGTGCCAGCAGCTCGAGGAAGCCGGGACAGGGGCAATCCTACAATGAGCAGTTCTTC. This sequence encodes CASSSRKPGQGQSYNEQFF.

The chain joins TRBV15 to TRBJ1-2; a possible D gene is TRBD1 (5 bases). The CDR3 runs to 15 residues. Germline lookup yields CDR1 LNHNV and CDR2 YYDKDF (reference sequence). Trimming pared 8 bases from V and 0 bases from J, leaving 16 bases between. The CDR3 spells CATGQGYNTNYGYTF. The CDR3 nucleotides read TGTGCCACCGGGCAGGGCTATAATACTAACTATGGCTACACCTTC.

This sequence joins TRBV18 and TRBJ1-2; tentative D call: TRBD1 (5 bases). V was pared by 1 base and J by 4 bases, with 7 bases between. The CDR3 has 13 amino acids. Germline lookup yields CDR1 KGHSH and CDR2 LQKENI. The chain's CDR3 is CASSPLDSYGYTF. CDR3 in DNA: TGTGCCAGCTCACCACTTGACAGCTATGGCTACACCTTC.

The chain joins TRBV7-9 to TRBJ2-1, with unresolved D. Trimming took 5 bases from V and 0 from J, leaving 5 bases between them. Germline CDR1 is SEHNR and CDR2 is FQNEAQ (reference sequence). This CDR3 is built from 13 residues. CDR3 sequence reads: CASSPISYNEQFF. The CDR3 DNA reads TGTGCCAGCAGCCCTATCTCCTACAATGAGCAGTTCTTC. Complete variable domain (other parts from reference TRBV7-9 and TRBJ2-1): DTGVSQNPRHKITKRGQNVTFRCDPISEHNRLYWYRQTLGQGPEFLTYFQNEAQLEKSRLLSDRFSAERPKGSFSTLEIQRTEQGDSAMYLCASSPISYNEQFFGPGTRLTVL.

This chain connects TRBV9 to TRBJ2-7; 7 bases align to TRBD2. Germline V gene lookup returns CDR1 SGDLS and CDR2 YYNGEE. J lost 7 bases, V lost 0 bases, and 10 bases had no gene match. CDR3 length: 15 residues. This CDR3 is CASSVEGTKAGEQYF. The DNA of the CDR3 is TGTGCCAGCAGCGTAGAAGGGACTAAAGCTGGAGAGCAGTACTTC.

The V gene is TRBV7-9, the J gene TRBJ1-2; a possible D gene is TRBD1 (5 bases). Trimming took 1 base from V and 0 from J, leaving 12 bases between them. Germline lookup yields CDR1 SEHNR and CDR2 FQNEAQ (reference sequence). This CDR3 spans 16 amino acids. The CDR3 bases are TGTGCCAGCAGCTTAGAAGGACAAATGCCTAACTATGGCTACACCTTC. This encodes CASSLEGQMPNYGYTF.

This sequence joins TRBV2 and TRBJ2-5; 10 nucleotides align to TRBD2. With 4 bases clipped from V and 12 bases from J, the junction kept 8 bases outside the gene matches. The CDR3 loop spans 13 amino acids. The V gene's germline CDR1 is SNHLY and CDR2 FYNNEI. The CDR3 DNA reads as TGTGCCAGCAGTGTATTGACTAGCGGGTTGGAGTACTTC. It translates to CASSVLTSGLEYF.

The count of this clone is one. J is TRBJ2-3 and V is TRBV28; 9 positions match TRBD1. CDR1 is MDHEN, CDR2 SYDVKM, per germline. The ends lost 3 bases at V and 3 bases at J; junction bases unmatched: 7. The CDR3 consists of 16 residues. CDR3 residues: CASSFQTGGWTDTQYF. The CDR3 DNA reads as TGTGCCAGCAGTTTCCAGACAGGGGGGTGGACAGATACGCAGTATTTT.

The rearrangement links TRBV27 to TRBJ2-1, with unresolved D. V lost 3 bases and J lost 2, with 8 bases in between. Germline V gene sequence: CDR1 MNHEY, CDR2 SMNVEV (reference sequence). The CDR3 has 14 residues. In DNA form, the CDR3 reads TGTGCCAGCAGTTTCTTTGCGACCTACAATGAGCAGTTCTTC. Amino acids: CASSFFATYNEQFF.

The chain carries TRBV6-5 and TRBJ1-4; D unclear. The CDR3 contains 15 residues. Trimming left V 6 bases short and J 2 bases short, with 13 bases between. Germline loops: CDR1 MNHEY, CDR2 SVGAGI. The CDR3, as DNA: TGTGCCAGCAGGCCACTTGGGGAGACTAATGAAAAACTGTTTTTT. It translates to CASRPLGETNEKLFF.